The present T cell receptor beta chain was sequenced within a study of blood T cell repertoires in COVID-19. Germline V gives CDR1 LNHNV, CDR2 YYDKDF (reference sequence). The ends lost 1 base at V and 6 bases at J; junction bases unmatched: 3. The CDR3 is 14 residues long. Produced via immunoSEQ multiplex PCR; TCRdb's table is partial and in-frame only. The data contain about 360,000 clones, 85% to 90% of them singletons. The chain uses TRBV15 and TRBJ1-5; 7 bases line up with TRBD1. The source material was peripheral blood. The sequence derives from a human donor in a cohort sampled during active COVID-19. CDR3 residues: CATSRGTGVQPQHF. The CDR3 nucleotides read TGTGCCACCAGCAGAGGTACAGGGGTTCAGCCCCAGCATTTT.